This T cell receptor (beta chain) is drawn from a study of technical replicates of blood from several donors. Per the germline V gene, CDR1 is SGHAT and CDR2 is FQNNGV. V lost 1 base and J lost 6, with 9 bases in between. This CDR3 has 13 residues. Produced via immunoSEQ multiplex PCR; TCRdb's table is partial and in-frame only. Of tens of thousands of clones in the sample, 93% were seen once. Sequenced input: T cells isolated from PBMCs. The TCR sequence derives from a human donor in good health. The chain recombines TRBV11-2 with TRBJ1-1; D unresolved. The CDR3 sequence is CASSLGSIPEAFF. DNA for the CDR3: TGTGCCAGCAGCTTAGGGAGTATACCTGAAGCTTTCTTT.